This T cell receptor (beta chain) was recorded in a study of identifying expanded T cells in peripheral blood. Study conclusions and caveats: Variance in clone template counts between approximately 2-week samples significantly increased with total template count across all healthy donors. Technical replicates showed about 1.1 changed clones; roughly two weeks approximately 15; four weeks 19.

Method: immunoSEQ multiplex PCR; TCRdb's copy keeps in-frame clones and lacks some. The sample lists approximately 86,000 clones; roughly 81% were seen once. As regards this clone: Its antigen is unknown.

Collection occurred without any documented infections or immune events in donors. Trimming took 6 bases from V and 1 from J, leaving 9 bases between them. In germline, CDR1 is KGHSH, CDR2 LQKENI. The CDR3 consists of 13 residues. This chain links TRBV18 with TRBJ1-1; D call uncertain. The sample consisted of blood. The clonotype comes from a person between 18 and 75 years old in good health. The CDR3 spells CASSTIGNTEAFF. CDR3 DNA sequence: TGTGCCAGCTCGACGATAGGGAACACTGAAGCTTTCTTT.